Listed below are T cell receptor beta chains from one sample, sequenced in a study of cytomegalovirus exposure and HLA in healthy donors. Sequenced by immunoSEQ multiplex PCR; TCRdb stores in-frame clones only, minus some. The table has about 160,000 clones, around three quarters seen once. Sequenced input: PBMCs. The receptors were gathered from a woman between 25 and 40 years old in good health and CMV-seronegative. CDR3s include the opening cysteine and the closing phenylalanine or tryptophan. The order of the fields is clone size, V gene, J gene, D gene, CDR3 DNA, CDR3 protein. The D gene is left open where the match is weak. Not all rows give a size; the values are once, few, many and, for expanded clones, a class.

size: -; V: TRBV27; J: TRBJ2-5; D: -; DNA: TGTGCCAGCAGAAGGGGAGGTCGGGGGGAGACCCAGTACTTC; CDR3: CASRRGGRGETQYF
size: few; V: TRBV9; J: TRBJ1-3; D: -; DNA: TGTGCCAGCAGCGTAGTGCAGGGCTCAATCAACACCATATATTTT; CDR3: CASSVVQGSINTIYF
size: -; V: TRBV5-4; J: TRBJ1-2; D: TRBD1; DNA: TGTGCCAGCAGCCGAACAGGGGGCAGCTATGGCTACACCTTC; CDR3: CASSRTGGSYGYTF
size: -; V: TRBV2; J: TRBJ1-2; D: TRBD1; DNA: TGTGCCAGCAGGAGACAGGGTAGTGGCTACACCTTC; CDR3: CASRRQGSGYTF
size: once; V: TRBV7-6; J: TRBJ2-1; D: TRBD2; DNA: TGTGCCAGCAGCTTATCCCTAGCGGGAATGAATGAGCAGTTCTTC; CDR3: CASSLSLAGMNEQFF
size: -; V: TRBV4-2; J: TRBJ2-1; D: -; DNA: TGTGCCAGCAGCCGAGACCCTCCGGGTCTTTGGGACAATGAGCAGTTCTTC; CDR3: CASSRDPPGLWDNEQFF
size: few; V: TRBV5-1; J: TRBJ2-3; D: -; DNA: TGCGCCAGCAGCTTGGCCCCGGGACTCGGTAAAACAGATACGCAGTATTTT; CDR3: CASSLAPGLGKTDTQYF
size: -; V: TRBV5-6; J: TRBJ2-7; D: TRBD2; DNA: TGTGCCAGCAGCTGGGGACTAGCAGCTATCTACGAGCAGTACTTC; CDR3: CASSWGLAAIYEQYF
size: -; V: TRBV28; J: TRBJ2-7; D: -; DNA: TGTGCCAGCAGCAACCTTCTACGAGAGCAGTACTTC; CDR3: CASSNLLREQYF
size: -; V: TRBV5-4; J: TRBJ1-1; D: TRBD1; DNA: TGTGCCAGCAGCTGGACAGGCATGAACACTGAAGCTTTCTTT; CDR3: CASSWTGMNTEAFF
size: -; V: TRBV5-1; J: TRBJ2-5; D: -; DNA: TGCGCCAGCAGCACCCTCCGGGACAACCAAGAGACCCAGTACTTC; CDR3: CASSTLRDNQETQYF
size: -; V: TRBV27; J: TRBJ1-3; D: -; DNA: TGTGCCAGCAGTATTAGACAGCCGTCTGGAAACACCATATATTTT; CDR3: CASSIRQPSGNTIYF
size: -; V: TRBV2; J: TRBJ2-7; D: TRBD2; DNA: TGTGCCAGCAGACCGGGACTAGCGGTCTCCTACGAGCAGTACTTC; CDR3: CASRPGLAVSYEQYF
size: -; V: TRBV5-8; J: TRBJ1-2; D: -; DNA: TGTGCCAGCAGCTTGTTCCTTCCGGAGTATGGCTACACCTTC; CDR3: CASSLFLPEYGYTF
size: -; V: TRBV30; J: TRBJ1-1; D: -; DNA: TGTGCCTGGAGTGTACTTGGACTTGAAGCTTTCTTT; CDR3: CAWSVLGLEAFF
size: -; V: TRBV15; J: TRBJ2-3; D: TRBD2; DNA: TGTGCCACCAGCAGTTCGGCGGGAGAGTCAGATACGCAGTATTTT; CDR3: CATSSSAGESDTQYF
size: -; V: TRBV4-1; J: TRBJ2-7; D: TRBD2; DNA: TGCGCCAGCAGCCTCGCTCTATACCGGACTAGCGGAATCGCCTACGAGCAGTACTTC; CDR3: CASSLALYRTSGIAYEQYF
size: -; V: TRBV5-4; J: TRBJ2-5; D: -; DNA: TGTGCCAGCAGCCCACCAGGAGGGGCGCCGTTGGAGACCCAGTACTTC; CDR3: CASSPPGGAPLETQYF
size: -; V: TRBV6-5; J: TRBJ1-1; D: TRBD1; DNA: TGTGCCAGCAGCCCCGACAGGGGCGCTGAAGCTTTCTTT; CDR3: CASSPDRGAEAFF
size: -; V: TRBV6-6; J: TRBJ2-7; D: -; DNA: TGTGCCAGCCGCCTGGGATGGGGGCTCTCCTACGAGCAGTACTTC; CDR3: CASRLGWGLSYEQYF
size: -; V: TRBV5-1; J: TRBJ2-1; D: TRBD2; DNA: TGCGCCAGCAGCTTTGCAGGGCTGGGGACTAGCGGGAAAAATGAGCAGTTCTTC; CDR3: CASSFAGLGTSGKNEQFF
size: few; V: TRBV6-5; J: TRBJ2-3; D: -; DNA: TGTGCCAGCAGTGCCCGACAGGAGCAGGGGAATACGCAGTATTTT; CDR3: CASSARQEQGNTQYF
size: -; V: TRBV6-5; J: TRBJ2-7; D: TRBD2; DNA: TGTGCCAGCAGTTCCCAACGCGGGAGTCTCGAGCAGTACTTC; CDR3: CASSSQRGSLEQYF
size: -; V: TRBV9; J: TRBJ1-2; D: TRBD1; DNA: TGTGCCAGCAGCGTAGGACAGGGGCCCTATGGCTACACCTTC; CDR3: CASSVGQGPYGYTF
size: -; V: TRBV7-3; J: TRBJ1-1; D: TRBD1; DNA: TGTGCCAGCAGCACCGACAGGGTCTCTGAAGCTTTCTTT; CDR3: CASSTDRVSEAFF
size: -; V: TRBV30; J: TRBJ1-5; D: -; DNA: TGTGCCTGGAGCCCAGATAGCAATCAGCCCCAGCATTTT; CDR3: CAWSPDSNQPQHF
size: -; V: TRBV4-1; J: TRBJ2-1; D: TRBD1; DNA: TGCGCCAGCAGCCAAAACGGACAGGACAATGAGCAGTTCTTC; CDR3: CASSQNGQDNEQFF
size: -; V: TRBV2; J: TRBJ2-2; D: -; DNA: TGTGCCAGCAGTGAGAGTTGGGGGCAGCTAGGTTCCGGGGAGCTGTTTTTT; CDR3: CASSESWGQLGSGELFF
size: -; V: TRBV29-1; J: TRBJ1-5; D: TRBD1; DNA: TGCAGCGTTGAAGTACAGGGGAGCGATCAGCCCCAGCATTTT; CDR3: CSVEVQGSDQPQHF
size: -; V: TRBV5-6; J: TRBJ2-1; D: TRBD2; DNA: TGTGCCAGCAGCCGCGGTCTAGCGGGGGGGACCCTCGGAAATGAGCAGTTCTTC; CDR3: CASSRGLAGGTLGNEQFF
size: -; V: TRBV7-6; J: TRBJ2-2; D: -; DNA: TGTGCCAGCAGCCCTTACAGCACCGGGGAGCTGTTTTTT; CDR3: CASSPYSTGELFF
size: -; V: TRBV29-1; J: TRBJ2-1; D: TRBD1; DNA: TGCAGCGTTGAAGATCAGACAGGGAATAATGAGCAGTTCTTC; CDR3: CSVEDQTGNNEQFF
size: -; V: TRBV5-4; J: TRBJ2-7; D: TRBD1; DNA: TGTGCCAGCAGCTTGGGGGACAGGGACTACGAGCAGTACTTC; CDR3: CASSLGDRDYEQYF
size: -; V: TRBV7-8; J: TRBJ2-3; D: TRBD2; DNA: TGTGCCAGCAGCTCACTAGCGGGTCTTACAGATACGCAGTATTTT; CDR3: CASSSLAGLTDTQYF
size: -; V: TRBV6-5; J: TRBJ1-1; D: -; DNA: TGTGCCAGCACCTCTCCAGGTCGGACTGAAGCTTTCTTT; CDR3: CASTSPGRTEAFF
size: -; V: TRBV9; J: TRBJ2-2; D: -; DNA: TGTGCCAGCAGCGAATTCCTAGCGCCCAACACCGGGGAGCTGTTTTTT; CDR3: CASSEFLAPNTGELFF
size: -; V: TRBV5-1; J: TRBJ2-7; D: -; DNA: TGCGCCAGCAGTTTCGTTGGGGACTCCCTCTACGAGCAGTACTTC; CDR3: CASSFVGDSLYEQYF
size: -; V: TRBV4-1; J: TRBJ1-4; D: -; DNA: TGCGCCAGCAGCCACCGACAAAATGAAAAACTGTTTTTT; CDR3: CASSHRQNEKLFF
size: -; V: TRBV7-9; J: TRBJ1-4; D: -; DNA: TGTGCCAGCAGCTTAGCGGACACAATTCCTGAAAAACTGTTTTTT; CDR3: CASSLADTIPEKLFF
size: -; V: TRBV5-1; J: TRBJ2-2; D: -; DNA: TGCGCCAGCAGCCACGGAGCTTCAGGGGGGACCGGGGAGCTGTTTTTT; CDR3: CASSHGASGGTGELFF
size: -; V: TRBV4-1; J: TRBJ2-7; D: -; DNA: TGCGCCAGCAGCCAAGTTCTTACGGCCCCGGGAGCCCACTCACCCTACGAGCAGTACTTC; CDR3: CASSQVLTAPGAHSPYEQYF
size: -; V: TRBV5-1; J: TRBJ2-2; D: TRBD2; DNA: TGCGCCAGCAGCTCCCCCCTAGCGGAGGGGCCAGGGGAGCTGTTTTTT; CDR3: CASSSPLAEGPGELFF
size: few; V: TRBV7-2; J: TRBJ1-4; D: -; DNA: TGTGCCAGCAGCTTAAATTTGAGCGGCGGAAAACTGTTTTTT; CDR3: CASSLNLSGGKLFF
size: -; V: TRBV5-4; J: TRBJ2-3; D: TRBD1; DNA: TGTGCCAGCAGCTCAGGACAGGGAACAGATACGCAGTATTTT; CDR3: CASSSGQGTDTQYF
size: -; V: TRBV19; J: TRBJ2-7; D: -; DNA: TGTGCCAGTAGTATTTCGGTATACTACGAGCAGTACTTC; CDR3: CASSISVYYEQYF
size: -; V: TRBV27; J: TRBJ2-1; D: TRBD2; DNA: TGTGCCAGCACCGGGCGCGGGAGGGCCAATGGGAAGGGTACATACAATGAGCAGTTCTTC; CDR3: CASTGRGRANGKGTYNEQFF
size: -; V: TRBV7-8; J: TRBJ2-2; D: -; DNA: TGTGCCAGCAGCTTAGACCCTACAGGGCCGAACACCGGGGAGCTGTTTTTT; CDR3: CASSLDPTGPNTGELFF
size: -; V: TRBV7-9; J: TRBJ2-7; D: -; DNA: TGTTCCAGCAGCCCCCTCTCCTACGAGCAGTACTTC; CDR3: CSSSPLSYEQYF
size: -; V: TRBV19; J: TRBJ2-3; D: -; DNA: TGTGCCAGTAGTCCACCGGTGGTCAAAGATACGCAGTATTTT; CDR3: CASSPPVVKDTQYF
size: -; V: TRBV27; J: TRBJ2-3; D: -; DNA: TGTGCCAGCAGTCCCGGGGATACGCAGTATTTT; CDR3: CASSPGDTQYF
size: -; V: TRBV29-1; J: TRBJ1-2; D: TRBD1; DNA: TGCAGCGCTTTGACAGGGGGATACTTCGGCTACACCTTC; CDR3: CSALTGGYFGYTF
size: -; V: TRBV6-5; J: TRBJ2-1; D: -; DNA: TGTGCCAGCAGTTACGGGCAGGCTCCGAGGGATGAGCAGTTCTTC; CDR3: CASSYGQAPRDEQFF
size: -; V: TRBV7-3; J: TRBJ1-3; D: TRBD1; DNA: TGTGCCAGCAGCCAAGGCCAGGGGGCCTCTGGAAACACCATATATTTT; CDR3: CASSQGQGASGNTIYF
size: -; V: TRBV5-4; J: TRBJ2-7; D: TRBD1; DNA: TGTGCCAGCAGCTCGGACAGGGTATACGAGCAGTACTTC; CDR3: CASSSDRVYEQYF
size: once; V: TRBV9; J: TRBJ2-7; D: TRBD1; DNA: TGTGCCAGCAGCCCCCGGGACAGGGGTTCGTACGAGCAGTACTTC; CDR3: CASSPRDRGSYEQYF
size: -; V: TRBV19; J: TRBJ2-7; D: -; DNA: TGTGCCAGTAGTATAGTCCGGCAGGGCGCGAACTACGAGCAGTACTTC; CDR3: CASSIVRQGANYEQYF
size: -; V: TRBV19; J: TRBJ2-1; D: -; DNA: TGTGCCAGTAGTATACCTACCGGCAGGGTGGGTCGAGAGCAGTTCTTC; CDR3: CASSIPTGRVGREQFF